This record concerns one T cell receptor beta chain sequence. Its antigen is undetermined. TCRdb re-called the 5' RACE reads and shows each CDR3 protein once, DNA omitted. The clone table shows about 380,000 distinct CDR3 sequences, with the ten largest holding just over 2.5%. The source of the sample is a study of monozygotic twins with inflammatory bowel disease. Study-wide findings and caveats: The existence of one strong signal or clonotype linked to IBD lacked support.

Skipping T cell sorting, the study isolated total RNA directly from whole blood. Sequenced input: blood. The clonotype originates from a human donor with ulcerative colitis or Crohn's disease, or a healthy co-twin of an affected twin (not recorded which).

The CDR3 sequence: CASSLTHEAFF. J is TRBJ1-1 and V is TRBV5-5. Germline V gene lookup returns CDR1 SGHKS and CDR2 YYEKEE (reference sequence). This CDR3 is built from 11 residues.